The TCR beta chain under discussion was sequenced for a study of OX40 agonist ivuxolimab in advanced cancers. This CDR3 region has 14 residues. The germline V gene has CDR1 LNHDA and CDR2 SQIVND (reference sequence). V shed 5 bases, J shed 7 bases, and the junction held 9 bases outside the gene matches. The repertoire was sequenced with immunoSEQ multiplex PCR; TCRdb's copy has only in-frame clones and lacks some. The sample holds fewer than 95,000 clones, more than 85% seen once. The chain uses TRBV19 and TRBJ2-7; 9 positions agree with TRBD1. The sequences come from CD4+ or CD8+ T cells sorted from blood, collected in a trial of the OX40 agonist ivuxolimab. The sequence derives from an adult with an advanced solid tumor such as melanoma, head and neck, liver or kidney cancer. The CDR3, as DNA: TGTGCCAGTAGTTCGACAGGGGGGCTTGAAGAGCAGTACTTC. Protein product: CASSSTGGLEEQYF.